This TCR beta chain was obtained from a study of T cell repertoires in ileal Crohn's disease. The assay was immunoSEQ multiplex PCR, and TCRdb's table has in-frame clones only and misses some. The sample carries some 11,000 clones, 79% recorded once. The CDR3 spans 15 residues. V lost 5 bases, J lost 1 base, and 5 bases stayed unmatched. Germline V gene data show CDR1 as SGHAT and CDR2 as FQNNGV. Described time point: neoterminal ileum biopsy at postoperative endoscopy, about 6 months after surgery. Study-wide findings and caveats: Sorted CD8 T cells held more high-frequency clones than CD4.

This clone showed up just a few times. The antigen remains unidentified. The chain uses TRBV11-2 and TRBJ2-5, with 9 bases identical to TRBD2. The source is an adult with Crohn's disease. The sample taken for sequencing was ileal tissue. This chain's CDR3 is CASSPRLAAQETQYF. The CDR3 coding sequence is TGTGCCAGCAGCCCCAGACTAGCGGCCCAAGAGACCCAGTACTTC. The complete variable domain, with remaining parts taken from reference TRBV11-2 and TRBJ2-5, reads EAGVAQSPRYKIIEKRQSVAFWCNPISGHATLYWYQQILGQGPKLLIQFQNNGVVDDSQLPKDRFSAERLKGVDSTLKIQPAKLEDSAVYLCASSPRLAAQETQYFGPGTRLLVL.